What follows are 12 T cell receptor beta chains derived from one specimen sequenced in a study of T cells after yellow fever vaccination. TCRdb recomputed calls from the 5' RACE reads with MiXCR, one row per CDR3 protein. The sample carries some 390,000 distinct CDR3 sequences, 6.2% recorded once. Sequenced here: PBMCs, sampled 5 days after the yellow fever booster vaccination. The receptors shown here come from a man under 40 who received the YFV17D yellow fever vaccine.

The chain has TRBV11-1 and TRBJ2-7, with 8 bases identical to TRBD1. Germline V gene lookup returns CDR1 SGHAT and CDR2 FQDESV (reference sequence). The CDR3 has 17 residues. V was clipped by 4 bases and J by 0 bases; unmatched bases: 11. CDR3 nucleotide sequence: TGTGCCAGCAGCTCACCAACCGGGACAGGTAACTCCTACGAGCAGTACTTC. It is translated as CASSSPTGTGNSYEQYF.

This sequence joins TRBV6-2 or TRBV6-3 and TRBJ2-3; 10 bases line up with TRBD2. The CDR3 has 19 amino acids. CDR1 is MNHEY and CDR2 is SVGEGT in the germline V gene. Germline trimming cut 2 bases from V and 2 bases from J; bases unmatched to any gene: 13. CDR3 in DNA: TGTGCCAGCAGTTACGAGTTACACCAGCGGGAGGGGGACACAGATACGCAGTATTTT. It is translated as CASSYELHQREGDTDTQYF.

The chain recombines TRBV12-3 or TRBV12-4 with TRBJ2-1, with D possibly being TRBD2 (6 bases). The CDR3 loop spans 16 amino acids. V dropped 2 bases and J dropped 0 bases, with 11 bases sitting between them. The CDR3 loop reads CASSLRSGFSYNEQFF. CDR3 in DNA: TGTGCCAGCAGTTTACGGAGCGGGTTCTCCTACAATGAGCAGTTCTTC.

This clonotype was counted a few times. The chain combines TRBV10-3 with TRBJ2-5, with TRBD2 matching over 8 bases. Germline trimming cut 0 bases from V and 1 base from J; bases unmatched to any gene: 4. CDR1 is ENHRY and CDR2 is SYGVKD in the germline V gene. The CDR3 covers 16 residues. The CDR3 region is CAISESPGGIQETQYF. The CDR3 nucleotides are TGTGCCATCAGTGAGTCCCCGGGAGGGATCCAAGAGACCCAGTACTTC.

A note on this clonotype: Given a much more abundant clone one base away, this may be a read error. The rearrangement uses TRBV29-1 and TRBJ2-5; tentatively, D is TRBD2 (6 bases). This CDR3 comprises 15 residues. The germline gives CDR1 SQVTM, CDR2 ANQGSEA. The CDR3 coding sequence is TGCAGCGTTGACACGCCGGCGGGGTTTGGAGAGGCCCAGTACTTC. Translated, it gives CSVDTPAGFGEAQYF.

This clonotype has ten or more counts. The chain links TRBV10-3 to TRBJ2-5, with TRBD2 matching over 9 bases. The V and J ends lost 0 bases and 4 bases, in that order; junction bases with no gene match: 0. CDR1 is ENHRY, CDR2 SYGVKD, per germline. This CDR3 contains 14 residues. DNA of the CDR3: TGTGCCATCAGTGAGTCTAGCGGGAGAGAGACCCAGTACTTC. Its translation is CAISESSGRETQYF.

The V call is TRBV3-1, the J call TRBJ2-7, with no clear D. Germline values: CDR1 LGHDT, CDR2 YNNKEL (reference sequence). V shed 1 base and J shed 5 bases, with 6 bases lying between them. The CDR3 loop spans 12 amino acids. CDR3 nucleotides: TGTGCCAGCAGCCAAGCGTGGAACGAGCAGTACTTC. Its translation is CASSQAWNEQYF.

This clonotype was counted only a few times. As DNA, the CDR3 is TGTGCCAGCAGCTTTACTAGGGGGGGGTACCAAGAGACCCAGTACTTC. As protein: CASSFTRGGYQETQYF. This chain links TRBV7-2 with TRBJ2-5; D possibly corresponds to TRBD2 (7 bases). From germline, CDR1 is SGHTA and CDR2 FQGNSA. The germline V and J ends were trimmed by 3 bases and 0 bases, with 14 bases remaining between them. This CDR3 is built from 16 residues.

The chain uses TRBV28 and TRBJ2-1; D not resolved. Germline-derived CDR1 and CDR2 are MDHEN and SYDVKM. The CDR3 consists of 14 residues. V was pared by 7 bases and J by 9 bases, with 19 bases between. Here the CDR3 DNA reads TGTGCCAGCACTACTCCCACTTTCACTACTGAGCAGTTCTTC. The encoded protein is CASTTPTFTTEQFF.

The J gene is TRBJ2-7, the V gene TRBV6-5, with D tentatively TRBD2 (5 bases). The CDR3 runs to 15 residues. Trimming stripped 2 bases from V and 0 bases from J, with 11 bases between. Germline V gene sequence: CDR1 MNHEY, CDR2 SVGAGI. In DNA, the CDR3 is TGTGCCAGCAGTTACCCTCGCGGGTACTCCTACGAGCAGTACTTC. This encodes CASSYPRGYSYEQYF.

This clonotype was detected only a few times. The chain couples TRBV18 to TRBJ2-7; D assignment may be TRBD1 or TRBD2 (5 bases each). Germline CDR1 and CDR2: KGHSH and LQKENI. The CDR3 consists of 12 residues. The V end was cut by 7 bases, the J end by 9 bases, with 16 bases between. CDR3 sequence (DNA): TGTGCCAGCTTCGGGGCCGAAACTGGGCAGTACTTC. This translates into CASFGAETGQYF.

This clonotype was seen a few times. This chain uses TRBV19 with TRBJ2-1; the D is unclear. Trimming pared 3 bases from V and 6 bases from J, leaving 15 bases between. The germline V gene has CDR1 LNHDA and CDR2 SQIVND (reference sequence). The length of the CDR3 is 15 residues. The CDR3 DNA reads TGTGCCAGTAGTATTGGTCCCCCGGTTTTCAATGAGCAGTTCTTC. Encoded protein: CASSIGPPVFNEQFF.